The clone carrying this T cell receptor beta chain is deemed large (0.1 to 1%). Antigen specificity is unknown. The sample is drawn from a study of neurological immune-mediated disorders. Broader study findings: The greatest TCR clonal expansion occurred in HTLV-1-associated myelopathy and the least in multiple sclerosis, which fell below healthy controls. TCR-beta repertoires seemed private in all groups, with no expanded CDR3 amino acid sequences shared.

TCRdb recomputed calls from the 5' RACE reads with MiXCR, one row per CDR3 protein. The sample lists tens of thousands of distinct CDR3 sequences, more than 3.5% occurring once. The sequencing input was PBMCs. The sequence came from a man aged 50-60 years with multiple sclerosis.

The CDR3 protein is CASSQDSNYDRLTDTQYF. The CDR3 DNA reads as TGTGCCAGCAGCCAAGATTCGAATTATGACAGGCTCACAGATACGCAGTATTTT. The gene calls are TRBV3-1 and TRBJ2-3, with a weak D call TRBD1 (6 bases). The V end lost 0 bases, the J end lost 2 bases, and 18 bases lay between the germline ends. Germline CDR1 LGHDT, CDR2 YNNKEL (reference sequence). This CDR3 contains 18 residues.